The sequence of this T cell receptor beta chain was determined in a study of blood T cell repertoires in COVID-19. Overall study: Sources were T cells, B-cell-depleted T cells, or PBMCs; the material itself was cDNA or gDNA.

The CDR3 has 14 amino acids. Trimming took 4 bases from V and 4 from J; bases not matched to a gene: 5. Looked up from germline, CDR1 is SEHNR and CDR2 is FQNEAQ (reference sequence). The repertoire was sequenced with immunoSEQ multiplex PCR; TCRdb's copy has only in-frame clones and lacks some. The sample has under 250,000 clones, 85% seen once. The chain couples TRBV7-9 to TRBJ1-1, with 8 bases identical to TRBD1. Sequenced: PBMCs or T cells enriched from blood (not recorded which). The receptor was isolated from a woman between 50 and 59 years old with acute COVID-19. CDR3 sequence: CASSSQGGVTEAFF. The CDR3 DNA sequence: TGTGCCAGCAGCTCACAGGGGGGTGTCACTGAAGCTTTCTTT. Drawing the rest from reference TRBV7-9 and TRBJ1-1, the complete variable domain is DTGVSQNPRHKITKRGQNVTFRCDPISEHNRLYWYRQTLGQGPEFLTYFQNEAQLEKSRLLSDRFSAERPKGSFSTLEIQRTEQGDSAMYLCASSSQGGVTEAFFGQGTRLTVV.